These T cell receptor beta chains were read from a single sample in a study of cytomegalovirus exposure and HLA in healthy donors. Profiling relied on immunoSEQ multiplex PCR, and the TCRdb table lists in-frame clones only, not all of them. Its table lists 70,000 to 85,000 clones. Sequenced input: PBMCs. All receptors come from a female donor in good health and CMV-seropositive. The CDR3 runs from the conserved cysteine through the conserved F or W. Fields, in order: J gene, D gene, V gene, CDR3 protein, CDR3 DNA. D genes are given only for firm matches.

J: TRBJ2-7
D: TRBD2
V: TRBV10-3
CDR3: CAISESASGSSYEQYF
DNA: TGTGCCATCAGTGAGTCGGCTAGCGGGAGCTCCTACGAGCAGTACTTC

J: TRBJ2-4
D: NA
V: TRBV29-1
CDR3: CSVARGAKNIQYF
DNA: TGCAGCGTTGCCAGGGGAGCCAAAAACATTCAGTACTTC

J: TRBJ1-5
D: TRBD1
V: TRBV30
CDR3: CAWRVPGQGGQPQHF
DNA: TGTGCCTGGAGAGTCCCGGGACAGGGCGGGCAGCCCCAGCATTTT

J: TRBJ2-2
D: TRBD1
V: TRBV5-4
CDR3: CASSFNRGRNTGELFF
DNA: TGTGCCAGCAGCTTTAACAGGGGGAGAAACACCGGGGAGCTGTTTTTT

J: TRBJ2-7
D: NA
V: TRBV30
CDR3: CAWSVRDSSSYEQYF
DNA: TGTGCCTGGAGTGTACGTGACAGCAGCTCCTACGAGCAGTACTTC

J: TRBJ1-1
D: NA
V: TRBV13
CDR3: CASSPNLAGTTEAFF
DNA: TGTGCCAGCAGCCCCAACTTGGCGGGGACCACTGAAGCTTTCTTT

J: TRBJ1-1
D: NA
V: TRBV20-1
CDR3: CSATHGTEAFF
DNA: TGCAGTGCGACTCATGGGACTGAAGCTTTCTTT

J: TRBJ2-4
D: TRBD1
V: TRBV6-1
CDR3: CASSVGTGGDIQYF
DNA: TGTGCCAGCAGTGTGGGGACAGGGGGAGACATTCAGTACTTC

J: TRBJ2-1
D: TRBD1
V: TRBV6-6
CDR3: CASSGTGTDDEQFF
DNA: TGTGCCAGCAGTGGAACCGGGACAGACGATGAGCAGTTCTTC

J: TRBJ1-5
D: TRBD1
V: TRBV15
CDR3: CATSGDRGLEQPQHF
DNA: TGTGCCACCAGCGGAGACAGGGGGCTCGAACAGCCCCAGCATTTT

J: TRBJ2-5
D: TRBD2
V: TRBV27
CDR3: CASSPRLAKVRETQYF
DNA: TGTGCCAGCAGCCCGAGACTAGCGAAGGTTAGGGAGACCCAGTACTTC

J: TRBJ1-1
D: NA
V: TRBV30
CDR3: CACARQLNTEAFF
DNA: TGTGCCTGCGCAAGACAGTTGAACACTGAAGCTTTCTTT

J: TRBJ2-2
D: NA
V: TRBV6-6
CDR3: CASSYEAGELFF
DNA: TGTGCCAGCAGTTACGAGGCCGGGGAGCTGTTTTTT

J: TRBJ1-5
D: NA
V: TRBV30
CDR3: CAWSLENRPQHF
DNA: TGTGCCTGGAGTTTGGAGAATCGGCCCCAGCATTTT

J: TRBJ2-7
D: TRBD1
V: TRBV27
CDR3: CASSFRGQNSYEQYF
DNA: TGTGCCAGCAGTTTTAGGGGGCAGAACTCCTACGAGCAGTACTTC

J: TRBJ1-6
D: NA
V: TRBV28
CDR3: CASSSLNGNSPLHF
DNA: TGTGCCAGCAGTTCCCTTAATGGCAATTCACCCCTCCACTTT

J: TRBJ2-1
D: NA
V: TRBV9
CDR3: CASSVLTTSYNEQFF
DNA: TGTGCCAGCAGCGTACTCACGACTTCCTACAATGAGCAGTTCTTC

J: TRBJ2-1
D: NA
V: TRBV7-3
CDR3: CASSLTGGSYNEQFF
DNA: TGTGCCAGCAGCTTAACCGGGGGTTCATACAATGAGCAGTTCTTC

J: TRBJ1-5
D: NA
V: TRBV6-5
CDR3: CASSYGGGNQPQHF
DNA: TGTGCCAGCAGTTACGGGGGGGGTAATCAGCCCCAGCATTTT

J: TRBJ2-7
D: NA
V: TRBV20-1
CDR3: CSASASYEQYF
DNA: TGCAGTGCTAGCGCCTCCTATGAGCAGTACTTC

J: TRBJ2-2
D: TRBD2
V: TRBV6-6
CDR3: CASRPSGITGELFF
DNA: TGTGCCAGCAGGCCTAGCGGGATCACCGGGGAGCTGTTTTTT

J: TRBJ1-5
D: NA
V: TRBV6-1
CDR3: CASSEEYPQSYQPQHF
DNA: TGTGCCAGCAGTGAAGAGTATCCTCAGTCCTATCAGCCCCAGCATTTT

J: TRBJ2-3
D: TRBD2
V: TRBV27
CDR3: CASSPGTSGTNTQYF
DNA: TGTGCCAGCAGCCCCGGGACTAGCGGGACGAATACGCAGTATTTT

J: TRBJ2-1
D: NA
V: TRBV6-5
CDR3: CASSYRSVSSYNEQFF
DNA: TGTGCCAGCAGTTACCGCTCGGTGAGCTCCTACAATGAGCAGTTCTTC

J: TRBJ2-7
D: TRBD1
V: TRBV25-1
CDR3: CATDLGQGEQYF
DNA: TGTGCCACCGACTTAGGACAGGGAGAGCAGTACTTC

J: TRBJ1-1
D: TRBD1
V: TRBV10-3
CDR3: CAISGQTGPTEAFF
DNA: TGTGCCATCAGCGGTCAGACAGGGCCCACTGAAGCTTTCTTT

J: TRBJ1-1
D: NA
V: TRBV29-1
CDR3: CSSSYGGGNTEAFF
DNA: TGCAGCTCCTCCTACGGTGGAGGGAATACTGAAGCTTTCTTT

J: TRBJ1-1
D: NA
V: TRBV4-3
CDR3: CASSRGGAATEAFF
DNA: TGCGCCAGCAGTCGGGGAGGGGCTGCCACTGAAGCTTTCTTT

J: TRBJ2-3
D: NA
V: TRBV4-3
CDR3: CASSQDSRGTDTQYF
DNA: TGCGCCAGCAGCCAAGATAGCAGGGGCACAGATACGCAGTATTTT

J: TRBJ1-5
D: TRBD1
V: TRBV28
CDR3: CASSWDRAHHQPQHF
DNA: TGTGCCAGCAGTTGGGACAGGGCCCATCATCAGCCCCAGCATTTT

J: TRBJ2-7
D: TRBD2
V: TRBV7-9
CDR3: CASSQLAGLNRGPHEQYF
DNA: TGTGCCAGCAGTCAACTAGCGGGACTCAACCGGGGTCCCCACGAGCAGTACTTC

J: TRBJ2-1
D: TRBD2
V: TRBV11-2
CDR3: CATGIGLAGDNEQFF
DNA: TGTGCCACCGGGATAGGACTAGCGGGAGACAATGAGCAGTTCTTC

J: TRBJ2-7
D: NA
V: TRBV28
CDR3: CASSPGQGGKYEQYF
DNA: TGTGCCAGCAGTCCCGGACAGGGAGGGAAATACGAGCAGTACTTC

J: TRBJ1-2
D: TRBD1
V: TRBV28
CDR3: CASSLYGQGAGGYGYTF
DNA: TGTGCCAGCAGTTTATACGGACAGGGGGCCGGCGGCTATGGCTACACCTTC

J: TRBJ1-2
D: TRBD1
V: TRBV13
CDR3: CASSKRQGGNYGYTF
DNA: TGTGCCAGCAGCAAACGACAGGGGGGGAACTATGGCTACACCTTC

J: TRBJ2-7
D: TRBD2
V: TRBV7-6
CDR3: CASSLGERGSYEQYF
DNA: TGTGCCAGCAGCTTAGGAGAGCGGGGGAGCTACGAGCAGTACTTC

J: TRBJ1-4
D: NA
V: TRBV18
CDR3: CASSPQGKDEKLFF
DNA: TGTGCCAGCTCACCTCAGGGAAAGGATGAAAAACTGTTTTTT

J: TRBJ1-1
D: NA
V: TRBV28
CDR3: CASREDRENTEAFF
DNA: TGTGCCAGCAGGGAAGACAGAGAGAACACTGAAGCTTTCTTT

J: TRBJ1-2
D: NA
V: TRBV5-1
CDR3: CASSLGGNYGYTF
DNA: TGCGCCAGCAGCTTGGGAGGGAACTATGGCTACACCTTC

J: TRBJ1-5
D: NA
V: TRBV14
CDR3: CASSQMGGQPQHF
DNA: TGTGCCAGCAGCCAGATGGGGGGACAGCCCCAGCATTTT

J: TRBJ1-4
D: NA
V: TRBV7-8
CDR3: CASSFNGLGEKLFF
DNA: TGTGCCAGCAGCTTTAACGGACTCGGTGAAAAACTGTTTTTT

J: TRBJ2-2
D: TRBD1
V: TRBV18
CDR3: CASSLQGASGELFF
DNA: TGTGCCAGCTCCCTACAGGGGGCCAGCGGGGAGCTGTTTTTT

J: TRBJ2-7
D: TRBD2
V: TRBV7-8
CDR3: CASSEGTTYEQYF
DNA: TGTGCCAGCAGCGAAGGGACTACCTACGAGCAGTACTTC

J: TRBJ1-5
D: TRBD1
V: TRBV15
CDR3: CATSFFPGGQGHQPQHF
DNA: TGTGCCACCAGCTTCTTCCCGGGCGGACAGGGACACCAGCCCCAGCATTTT

J: TRBJ2-3
D: TRBD2
V: TRBV25-1
CDR3: CASSEGTSGRGTDTQYF
DNA: TGTGCCAGCAGTGAGGGGACTAGCGGGAGAGGCACAGATACGCAGTATTTT

J: TRBJ2-3
D: TRBD1
V: TRBV9
CDR3: CASSVGQGAGDTQYF
DNA: TGTGCCAGCAGCGTAGGACAGGGGGCGGGAGATACGCAGTATTTT

J: TRBJ2-1
D: TRBD2
V: TRBV13
CDR3: CASSLGLAGFDEQFF
DNA: TGTGCCAGCAGCCTAGGACTAGCGGGATTCGATGAGCAGTTCTTC

J: TRBJ1-4
D: TRBD1
V: TRBV6-1
CDR3: CASSEEGAGVGKLFF
DNA: TGTGCCAGCAGTGAAGAGGGGGCGGGTGTCGGGAAACTGTTTTTT

J: TRBJ1-2
D: NA
V: TRBV7-8
CDR3: CASSPLRDPTGGYTF
DNA: TGTGCCAGCAGCCCCCTGCGGGATCCCACGGGTGGCTACACCTTC

J: TRBJ1-2
D: TRBD1
V: TRBV13
CDR3: CASTFGTGDYGYTF
DNA: TGTGCCAGCACCTTCGGGACAGGGGATTATGGCTACACCTTC

J: TRBJ1-1
D: NA
V: TRBV6-5
CDR3: CASRYREVAFF
DNA: TGTGCCAGCAGGTACAGGGAGGTAGCTTTCTTT

J: TRBJ1-1
D: NA
V: TRBV29-1
CDR3: CSVDWANGAFF
DNA: TGCAGCGTTGATTGGGCTAACGGAGCTTTCTTT

J: TRBJ2-7
D: NA
V: TRBV2
CDR3: CASRSLQTPPYEQYF
DNA: TGTGCCAGCAGGAGTCTCCAGACACCCCCCTACGAGCAGTACTTC